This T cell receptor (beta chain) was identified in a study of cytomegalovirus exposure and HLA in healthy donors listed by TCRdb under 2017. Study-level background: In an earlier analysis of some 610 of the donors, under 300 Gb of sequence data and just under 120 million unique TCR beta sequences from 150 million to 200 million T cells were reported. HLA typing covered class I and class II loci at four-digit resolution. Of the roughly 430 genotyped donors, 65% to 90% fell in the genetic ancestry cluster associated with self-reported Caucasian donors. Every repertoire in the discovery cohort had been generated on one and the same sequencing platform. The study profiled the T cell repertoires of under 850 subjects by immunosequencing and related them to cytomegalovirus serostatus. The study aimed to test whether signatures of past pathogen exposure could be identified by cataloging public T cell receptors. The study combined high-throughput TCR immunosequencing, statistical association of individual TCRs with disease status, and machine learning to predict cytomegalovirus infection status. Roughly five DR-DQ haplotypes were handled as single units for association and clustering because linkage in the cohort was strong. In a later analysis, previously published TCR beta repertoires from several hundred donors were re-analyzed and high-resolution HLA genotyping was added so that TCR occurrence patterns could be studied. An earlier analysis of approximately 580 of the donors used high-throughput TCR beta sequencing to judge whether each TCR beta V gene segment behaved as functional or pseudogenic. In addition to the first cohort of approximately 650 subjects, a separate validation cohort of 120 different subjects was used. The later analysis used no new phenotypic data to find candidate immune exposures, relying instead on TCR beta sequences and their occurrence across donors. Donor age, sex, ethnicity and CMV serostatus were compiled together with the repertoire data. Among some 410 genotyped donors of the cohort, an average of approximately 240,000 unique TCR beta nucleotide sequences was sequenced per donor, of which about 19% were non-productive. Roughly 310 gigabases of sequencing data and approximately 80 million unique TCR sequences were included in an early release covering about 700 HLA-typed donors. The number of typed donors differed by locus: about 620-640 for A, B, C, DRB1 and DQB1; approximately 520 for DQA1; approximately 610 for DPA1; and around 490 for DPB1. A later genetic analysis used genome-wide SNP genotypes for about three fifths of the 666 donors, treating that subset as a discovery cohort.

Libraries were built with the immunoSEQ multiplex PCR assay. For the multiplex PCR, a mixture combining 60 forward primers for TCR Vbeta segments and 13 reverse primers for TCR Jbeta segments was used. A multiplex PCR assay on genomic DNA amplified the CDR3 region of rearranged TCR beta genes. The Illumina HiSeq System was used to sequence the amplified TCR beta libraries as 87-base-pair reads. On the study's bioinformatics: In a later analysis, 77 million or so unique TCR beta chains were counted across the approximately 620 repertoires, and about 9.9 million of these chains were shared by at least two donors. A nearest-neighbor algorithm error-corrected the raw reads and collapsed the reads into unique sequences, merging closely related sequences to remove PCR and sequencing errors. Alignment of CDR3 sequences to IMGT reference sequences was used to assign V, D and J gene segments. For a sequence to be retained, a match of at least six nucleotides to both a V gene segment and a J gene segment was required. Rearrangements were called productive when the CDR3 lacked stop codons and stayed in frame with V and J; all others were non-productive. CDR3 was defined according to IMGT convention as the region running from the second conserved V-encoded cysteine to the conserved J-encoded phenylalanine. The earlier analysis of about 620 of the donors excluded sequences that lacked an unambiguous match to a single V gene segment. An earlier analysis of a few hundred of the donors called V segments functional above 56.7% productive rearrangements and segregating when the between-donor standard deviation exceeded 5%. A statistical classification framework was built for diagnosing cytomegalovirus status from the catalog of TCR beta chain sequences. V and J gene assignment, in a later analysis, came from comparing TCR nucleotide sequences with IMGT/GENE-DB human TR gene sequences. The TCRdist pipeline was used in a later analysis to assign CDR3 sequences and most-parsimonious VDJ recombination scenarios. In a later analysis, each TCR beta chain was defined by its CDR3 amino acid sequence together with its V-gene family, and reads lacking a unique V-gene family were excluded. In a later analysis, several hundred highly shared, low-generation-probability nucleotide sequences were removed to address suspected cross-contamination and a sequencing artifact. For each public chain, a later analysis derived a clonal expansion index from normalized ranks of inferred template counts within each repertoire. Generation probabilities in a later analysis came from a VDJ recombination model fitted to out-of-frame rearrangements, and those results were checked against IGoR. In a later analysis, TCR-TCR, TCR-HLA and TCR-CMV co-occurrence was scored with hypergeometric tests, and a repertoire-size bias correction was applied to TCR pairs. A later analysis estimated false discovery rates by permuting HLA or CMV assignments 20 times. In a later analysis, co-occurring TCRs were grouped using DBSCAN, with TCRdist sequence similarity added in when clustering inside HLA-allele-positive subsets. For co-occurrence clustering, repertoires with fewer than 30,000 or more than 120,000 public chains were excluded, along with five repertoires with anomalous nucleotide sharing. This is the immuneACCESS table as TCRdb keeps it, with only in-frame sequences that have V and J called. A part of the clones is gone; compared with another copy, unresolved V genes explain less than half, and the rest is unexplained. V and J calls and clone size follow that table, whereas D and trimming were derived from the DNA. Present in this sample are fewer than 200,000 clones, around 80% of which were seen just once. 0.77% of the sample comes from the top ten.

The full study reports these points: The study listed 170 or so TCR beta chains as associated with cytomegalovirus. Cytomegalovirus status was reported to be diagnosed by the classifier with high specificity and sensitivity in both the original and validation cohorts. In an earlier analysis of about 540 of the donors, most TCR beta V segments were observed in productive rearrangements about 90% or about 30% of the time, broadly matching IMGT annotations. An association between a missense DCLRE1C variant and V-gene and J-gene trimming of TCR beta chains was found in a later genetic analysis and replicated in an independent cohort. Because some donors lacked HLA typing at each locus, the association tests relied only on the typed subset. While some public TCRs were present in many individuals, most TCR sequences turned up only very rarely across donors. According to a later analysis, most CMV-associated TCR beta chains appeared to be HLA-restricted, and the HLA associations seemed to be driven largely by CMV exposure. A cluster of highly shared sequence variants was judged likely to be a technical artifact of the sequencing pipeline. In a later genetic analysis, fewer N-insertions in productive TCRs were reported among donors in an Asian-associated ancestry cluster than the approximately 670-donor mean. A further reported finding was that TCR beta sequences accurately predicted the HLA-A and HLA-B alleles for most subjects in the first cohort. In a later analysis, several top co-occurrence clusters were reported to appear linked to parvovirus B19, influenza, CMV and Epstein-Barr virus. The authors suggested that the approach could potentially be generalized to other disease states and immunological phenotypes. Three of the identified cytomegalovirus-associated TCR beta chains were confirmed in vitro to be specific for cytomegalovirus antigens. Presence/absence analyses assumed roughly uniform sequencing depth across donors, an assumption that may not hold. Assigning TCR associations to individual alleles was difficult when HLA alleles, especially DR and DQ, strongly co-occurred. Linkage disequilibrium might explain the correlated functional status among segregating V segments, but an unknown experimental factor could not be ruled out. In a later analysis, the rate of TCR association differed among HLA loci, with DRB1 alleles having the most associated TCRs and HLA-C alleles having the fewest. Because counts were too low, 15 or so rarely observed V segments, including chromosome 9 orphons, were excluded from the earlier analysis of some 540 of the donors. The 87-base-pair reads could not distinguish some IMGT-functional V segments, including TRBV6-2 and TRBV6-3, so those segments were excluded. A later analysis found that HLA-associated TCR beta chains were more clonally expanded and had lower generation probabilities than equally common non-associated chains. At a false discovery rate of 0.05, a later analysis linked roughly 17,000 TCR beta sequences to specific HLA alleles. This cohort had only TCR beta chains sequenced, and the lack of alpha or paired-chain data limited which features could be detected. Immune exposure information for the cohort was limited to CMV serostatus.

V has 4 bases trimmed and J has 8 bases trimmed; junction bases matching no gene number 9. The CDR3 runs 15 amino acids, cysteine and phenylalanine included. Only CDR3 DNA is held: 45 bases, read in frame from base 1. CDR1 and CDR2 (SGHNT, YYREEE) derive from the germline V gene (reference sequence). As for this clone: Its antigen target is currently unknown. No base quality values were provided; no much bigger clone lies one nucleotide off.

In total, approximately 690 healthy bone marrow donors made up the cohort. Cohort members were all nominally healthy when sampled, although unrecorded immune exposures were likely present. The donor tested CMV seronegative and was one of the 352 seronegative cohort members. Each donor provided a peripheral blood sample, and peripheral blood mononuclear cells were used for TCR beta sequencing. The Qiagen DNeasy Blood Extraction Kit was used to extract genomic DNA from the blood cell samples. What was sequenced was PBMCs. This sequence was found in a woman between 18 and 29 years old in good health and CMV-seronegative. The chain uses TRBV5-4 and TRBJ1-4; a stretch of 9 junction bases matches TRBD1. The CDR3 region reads CASSLRDRETEKLFF. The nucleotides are TGTGCCAGCAGCCTGAGGGACAGGGAAACCGAAAAACTGTTTTTT. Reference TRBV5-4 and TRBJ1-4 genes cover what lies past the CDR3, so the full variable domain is ETGVTQSPTHLIKTRGQQVTLRCSSQSGHNTVSWYQQALGQGPQFIFQYYREEENGRGNFPPRFSGLQFPNYSSELNVNALELDDSALYLCASSLRDRETEKLFFGSGTQLSVL.